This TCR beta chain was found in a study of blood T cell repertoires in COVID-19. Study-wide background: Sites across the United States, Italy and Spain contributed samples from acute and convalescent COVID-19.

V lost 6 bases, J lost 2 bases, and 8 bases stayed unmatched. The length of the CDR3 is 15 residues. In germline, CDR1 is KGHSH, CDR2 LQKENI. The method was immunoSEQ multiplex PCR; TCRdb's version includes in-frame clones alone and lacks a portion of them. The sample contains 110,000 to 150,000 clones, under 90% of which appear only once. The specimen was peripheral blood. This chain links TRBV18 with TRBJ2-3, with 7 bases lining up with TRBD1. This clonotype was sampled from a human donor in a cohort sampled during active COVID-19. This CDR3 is CASSPDRSNTDTQYF. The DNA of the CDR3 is TGTGCCAGCTCTCCGGACAGGAGCAACACAGATACGCAGTATTTT.